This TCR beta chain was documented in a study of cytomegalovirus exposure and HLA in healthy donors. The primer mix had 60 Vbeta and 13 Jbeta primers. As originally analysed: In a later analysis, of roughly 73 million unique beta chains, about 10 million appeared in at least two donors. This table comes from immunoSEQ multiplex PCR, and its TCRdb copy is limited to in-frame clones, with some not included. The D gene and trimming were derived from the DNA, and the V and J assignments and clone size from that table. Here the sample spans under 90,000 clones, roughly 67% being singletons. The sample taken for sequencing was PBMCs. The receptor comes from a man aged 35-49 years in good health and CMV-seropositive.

CDR3 nucleotides: TGTGCCAGCAGCGAGGGTGCCGACAGGGTCGCAGATACGCAGTATTTT. Protein sequence: CASSEGADRVADTQYF. The chain combines TRBV7-2 with TRBJ2-3, with 7 bases that match TRBD1. There are 16 residues in the CDR3. V was pared by 5 bases and J by 4 bases, with 12 bases of the junction left unmatched. Germline V lookup: CDR1 SGHTA, CDR2 FQGNSA.